This T cell receptor (beta chain) was found in a study of blood T cells in healthy people across ages. Germline values: CDR1 WSHSY, CDR2 SAAADI. CDR3 length: 13 amino acids. Using a J-beta primer mix together with a sample-barcoded 5' primer, a second PCR was run for roughly 6 to 12 cycles. TCRdb itself ran the 5' RACE reads through MiXCR, one entry per CDR3 protein. The sample lists approximately 760,000 distinct CDR3 sequences, approximately 25% occurring once. This same sample was also part of a study on T cells of mothers and their children.

This sequence originates from a boy younger than 18 in good health. This chain links TRBV10-2 with TRBJ2-5; D might be TRBD1 or TRBD2, each matching 5 bases. The last part of the DNA fits TRBJ2-1 better; the J call may be wrong. Sequencing was carried out using blood. The CDR3 spells CASSSAAAGEQFF. DNA of the CDR3: TGCGCCAGCAGTTCGGCAGCGGCAGGGGAGCAGTTCTTC.